Presented here are 2 T cell receptor beta chains from one specimen sequenced in a study of tumor-infiltrating lymphocytes in localized non-small cell lung cancer (dated by TCRdb to the early 2020s). Library construction relied on the immunoSEQ multiplex PCR assay. TCRdb retrieved this table from immuneACCESS and kept in-frame rearrangements only. Not all clones are present; in checked studies, unresolved V genes account for under half, and no reason is known for the remainder. Recorded for this sample are 25,000 or so clones; around 73% of them occurred a single time. The leading ten clones occupy approximately 6.3% of the sample. Input material: lung tumor tissue. The receptors originated from a human donor with non-small cell lung cancer.

The J gene is TRBJ2-5, the V gene TRBV5-1; 7 bases align to TRBD1. CDR3 length: 16 amino acids. V trimming: 6 bases; J trimming: 1 base; junction bases outside the gene matches: 12. In germline, CDR1 is SGHRS, CDR2 YFSETQ. This CDR3 reads CASTVRQGLGQETQYF. CDR3 sequence (DNA): TGCGCCAGCACCGTGAGACAGGGTTTGGGCCAAGAGACCCAGTACTTC.

This chain links TRBV18 with TRBJ2-1, with D possibly TRBD2 on 6 matching bases. The germline CDR1 and CDR2 sequences are KGHSH and LQKENI. The V gene lost 4 bases and the J gene lost 8 bases, with 15 bases spanning the gap. The CDR3 contains 14 residues. The CDR3 sequence: CASSRLGGADEQFF. The CDR3, as DNA: TGTGCCAGCTCACGCCTGGGCGGGGCGGATGAGCAGTTCTTC.